This TCR beta chain was profiled in a study of long-term antiretroviral therapy in people with HIV. The overall study: The study's earliest collections predate the 2015 immediate-ART recommendation by about a decade.

Deletions cut 0 bases from V and 7 bases from J, with 9 bases between. Germline CDR1 is MGHRA and CDR2 is YSYEKL. There are 14 residues in the CDR3. Findings and caveats of the study: Post-ART diversity increased but stayed below transplant donor controls. Clonal expansions arising prior to ART prevailed in the repertoire at every time point.

At the survey level, the v3.0 immunoSEQ assay was run. Libraries were prepared by immunoSEQ multiplex PCR; TCRdb keeps only in-frame clonotypes and omits some of them. The table records some 30,000 clones, roughly 89% of them present only once. Every donor had one or more pre-ART and two or more post-ART PBMC samples. Comments on this clone: As yet, its antigen is unknown.

Sample: unsorted PBMCs, taken 1.8 years after starting antiretroviral therapy. The chain uses TRBV4-1 and TRBJ1-4; D is uncertain. The source is a woman younger than 35 with HIV. CDR3 coding DNA: TGCGCCAGCAGCCAAGATCCCACGGGTGAAAAACTGTTTTTT. Translation gives CASSQDPTGEKLFF.